Described below is a single T cell receptor (beta chain) sequence and its context. The entry originates in a study of blood T cell repertoires in COVID-19. Turning to the study itself: PBMCs, B-cell-depleted T cells, or T cells provided the cDNA or gDNA that made up the material.

The CDR3 extends over 12 amino acids. V was pared by 6 bases and J by 4 bases, with 9 bases between. Germline V lookup: CDR1 LNHDA, CDR2 SQIVND (reference sequence). The data were produced by immunoSEQ multiplex PCR, yet TCRdb's version contains in-frame clones alone and is incomplete. The top ten hold around 5% of the sample, which has approximately 110,000 clones, roughly 83% seen once. The specimen was peripheral blood. The chain joins TRBV19 to TRBJ1-1; D might be TRBD1 (5 bases). The TCR comes from a human donor in a cohort sampled during active COVID-19. This CDR3 reads CASRGGPTEAFF. CDR3 in DNA: TGTGCCAGTAGGGGGGGTCCCACTGAAGCTTTCTTT.